This T cell receptor beta chain was captured in a study of CXCR3-negative and CXCR3-positive naive CD8 T cells (dated by TCRdb to between 2018 and 2020). A note on the overall study: In total, around 140 million TRB reads were obtained, or roughly 1.5 +/- 0.3 million reads per library. The diversity and physicochemical repertoire analyses included 11 donors pooled from two independent experiments. TRBV-TRBJ cluster analysis included naive subsets from roughly 5 donors and memory cells from 3 donors.

Each CD8+ T cell subset was flow-sorted in triplicate, and 300,000 cells per subset were placed directly into RLT lysis buffer. Naive CD8+ T cells were defined stringently as CD45RO-CCR7+CD27+CD95- to exclude memory contaminants. Standard density gradient centrifugation was used to isolate peripheral blood mononuclear cells from buffy coats. A FACSAria III was used to flow-sort naive CD8+ T cells into CXCR3-negative and CXCR3-positive populations. An RNeasy Mini Kit was used to extract total RNA from the sorted cells. The sequencer was a NextSeq 550. The Human TCR Profiling Kit (MiLaboratory) was used to make UMI-labeled 5' RACE TRB cDNA libraries. The full amount of extracted RNA was used for cDNA synthesis, and the full amount of resulting cDNA was used for PCR amplification. Libraries were prepared in parallel with an identical number of PCR cycles. Processing in the source paper ran as follows. About 50,000 +/- 10,000 unique UMI-labeled TRB cDNA molecules per library were extracted with MIGEC and MiXCR, with at least two reads per UMI required. Each library averaged about 38,000 +/- 11,000 functional in-frame TRB CDR3 nucleotide clonotypes without stop codons. After each sample was downsampled to 5000 UMI-labeled TRB molecules, VDJtools was used to calculate diversity metrics such as normalized Shannon-Wiener and Chao1. Clonotype-size-weighted physicochemical properties of the central five CDR3 residues (interaction energy, strength, volume and Kidera factor 4) were computed in VDJtools. The reads, reprocessed by TCRdb, yield one row per CDR3 protein sequence and no DNA. In this record, the V and J calls reflect TCRdb's handling and not the investigators' own analysis. This sample's listing comprises 65,000 to 75,000 distinct CDR3 sequences. Roughly 1.5% of the sample goes to the ten largest clones.

Details on this clonotype: Its antigen has not been determined.

The investigation overall reported the following: CXCR3 expression partially decreased after cryopreservation, so most assays used freshly isolated PBMCs. TRBV-TRBJ usage was similar between naive CXCR3-negative and CXCR3-positive cells from the same donor, while memory cells showed distinct patterns. Surface CD5, linked to self-reactivity in mice, was comparable between naive subsets; TCR interaction strength was therefore also inferred from TRB CDR3 physicochemical properties. Both naive subsets had comparably high repertoire diversity, while memory CD8+ T cells had much lower repertoire diversity. Compared with CXCR3-negative naive cells, CXCR3-positive naive cells had TRB CDR3s with higher hydrophobicity (lower Kidera factor 4), lower energy, and higher strength and volume indices.

Sequenced input: naive CXCR3- CD8+ T cells from blood. The cell subset or site label on this specimen signifies: CD45RO-CCR7+CD27+CD95- naive CD8+ T cells lacking CXCR3 (TNR3-). The source is a human donor in good health. Some clones in this sample may be carry-over from other donors' samples.

The CDR3: CSARRTSGGYEQYF. Rearrangement joined TRBV20-1 to TRBJ2-7; TCRdb's assignment of TRBD2 cannot be checked, as there is no DNA. CDR1 and CDR2 (DFQATT, SNEGSKA) derive from the germline V gene (reference sequence). From the cysteine up to the phenylalanine, the CDR3 has a length of 14 residues. No coding sequence is recorded.